The 10 T cell receptor beta chains listed next were all sequenced from one sample in a study of OX40 agonist ivuxolimab in advanced cancers. Profiling relied on immunoSEQ multiplex PCR, and the TCRdb table lists in-frame clones only, not all of them. The sample has 72,000 or so clones, 87% seen once. The starting material was CD4+ or CD8+ T cells sorted from blood, obtained in a trial of the OX40 agonist ivuxolimab. Receptors were obtained from an adult with an advanced solid tumor such as melanoma, head and neck, liver or kidney cancer.

CDR3 region: CASSTESTNEKLFF. CDR3 coding DNA: TGTGCCAGCTCAACGGAGTCTACTAATGAAAAACTGTTTTTT. This sequence joins TRBV18 and TRBJ1-4; D gene uncertain. Trimming stripped 5 bases from V and 2 bases from J, with 9 bases between. The CDR3 runs to 14 residues. Germline assignment: CDR1 KGHSH and CDR2 LQKENI. The whole variable domain, filled in from reference TRBV18 and TRBJ1-4, reads NAGVMQNPRHLVRRRGQEARLRCSPMKGHSHVYWYRQLPEEGLKFMVYLQKENIIDESGMPKERFSAEFPKEGPSILRIQQVVRGDSAAYFCASSTESTNEKLFFGSGTQLSVL.

This rearrangement joins TRBV11-2 to TRBJ2-3, with 7 nucleotides matching TRBD1. The V gene end was trimmed by 6 bases and the J gene end by 2 bases; junction bases not matched to a gene: 8. Looked up from germline, CDR1 is SGHAT and CDR2 is FQNNGV. CDR3 length: 15 residues. The CDR3 region is CASRKTGTHTDTQYF. The CDR3 coding sequence is TGTGCCAGCAGGAAGACAGGGACCCACACAGATACGCAGTATTTT.

The V gene is TRBV18, the J gene TRBJ2-7, with a tentative D call TRBD2 (5 bases). This CDR3 has 16 amino acids. Trimming left V 0 bases short and J 0 bases short, with 12 bases between. Germline V lookup: CDR1 KGHSH, CDR2 LQKENI. The CDR3 DNA reads TGTGCCAGCTCACCACCGGGAGCAAGGCCCTCCTACGAGCAGTACTTC. Protein product: CASSPPGARPSYEQYF.

This clone has just one count. The gene calls are TRBV28 and TRBJ1-4; possibly TRBD1 for D (5 bases). The CDR3 spans 15 residues. Per germline, CDR1 MDHEN and CDR2 SYDVKM. Trimming took 6 bases from V and 5 from J, leaving 16 bases between them. The CDR3 bases are TGTGCCAGCAGAAATTGGGGGTCGGGGAATGAAAAACTGTTTTTT. It translates to CASRNWGSGNEKLFF.

The CDR3, as DNA: TGTGCCAGCAGTCTGGGCACTGAAGCTTTCTTT. This translates into CASSLGTEAFF. This sequence joins TRBV27 and TRBJ1-1; D unresolved. Germline V gene sequence: CDR1 MNHEY, CDR2 SMNVEV (reference sequence). Trimming removed 5 bases at V and 4 bases at J, with 5 bases between. The CDR3 runs 11 residues.

This chain uses TRBV2 with TRBJ2-1, with 7 bases that match TRBD2. The trim removed 8 bases at V and 8 bases at J, leaving 12 bases unmatched. Germline V gene sequence: CDR1 SNHLY, CDR2 FYNNEI. The CDR3 has 14 residues. The CDR3, as DNA: TGTGCCAGCGAGGCGGGAGCCCCGAGCGATGAGCAGTTCTTC. Translating it yields CASEAGAPSDEQFF.

The rearrangement joins TRBV29-1 to TRBJ2-2; 9 nucleotides align to TRBD1. The J segment lost 3 bases and the V segment lost 6 bases, leaving 5 bases of the junction unmatched. Germline V gene data show CDR1 as SQVTM and CDR2 as ANQGSEA. The CDR3 loop spans 14 amino acids. The CDR3 is CSVIRDRDTGELFF. The CDR3 nucleotides are TGCAGCGTCATCCGGGACAGGGACACCGGGGAGCTGTTTTTT.

This chain uses TRBV7-2 with TRBJ1-5; D possibly corresponds to TRBD1 (5 bases). Per the germline V gene, CDR1 is SGHTA and CDR2 is FQGNSA. The CDR3 has 14 amino acids. V was pared by 1 base and J by 2 bases, with 6 bases between. CDR3 nucleotide sequence: TGTGCCAGCAGCTTAGAACAGGGCAATCAGCCCCAGCATTTT. This sequence encodes CASSLEQGNQPQHF. Full variable domain (rest looked up from reference TRBV7-2 and TRBJ1-5): GAGVSQSPSNKVTEKGKDVELRCDPISGHTALYWYRQSLGQGLEFLIYFQGNSAPDKSGLPSDRFSAERTGGSVSTLTIQRTQQEDSAVYLCASSLEQGNQPQHFGDGTRLSIL.

The chain employs TRBV6-6 and TRBJ2-7; D not resolved. The germline V gene has CDR1 MNHNY and CDR2 SVGAGI (reference sequence). The CDR3 is made up of 15 amino acids. The V end lost 6 bases, the J end lost 2 bases, and 17 bases lay between the germline ends. DNA of the CDR3: TGTGCCAGCAGGTCTGCATCGCCCAGGCCCTACGAGCAGTACTTC. As protein: CASRSASPRPYEQYF.

The J gene is TRBJ2-7, the V gene TRBV25-1, with a possible D match to TRBD1 (6 bases). Germline CDR1 and CDR2: MGHDK and SYGVNS. The V gene lost 6 bases and the J gene lost 1 base, with 13 bases spanning the gap. The CDR3 sequence is 14 residues long. CDR3 residues: CASRETGTSYEQYF. The CDR3 region has the DNA TGTGCCAGCAGAGAAACAGGGACATCCTACGAGCAGTACTTC.